A selection of T cell receptor beta chains follows, all from one sample in a study of neoadjuvant anti-PD-1 for oral cavity cancer. Method: immunoSEQ multiplex PCR; TCRdb's copy keeps in-frame clones and lacks some. This sample has about 16,000 clones, with around 69% found just once. Sample: PBMCs, taken before nivolumab (anti-PD-1) treatment. The origin of the receptors is a person aged 35-80 years with oral cavity squamous cell carcinoma. The CDR3 runs from the conserved cysteine through the conserved F or W. A D gene is named only where the DNA matches it firmly. Rows may omit the clone size; those that give it use once, few, many or a size class.

clone size	CDR3 length	D gene	V gene	J gene	CDR3 DNA	CDR3 protein
NA	16	TRBD1	TRBV5-4	TRBJ2-7	TGTGCCAGCAGCTTGGACGCGGGACAGGCCTACTACGAGCAGTACTTC	CASSLDAGQAYYEQYF
NA	17	TRBD1	TRBV27	TRBJ1-4	TGTGCCAGCACCACCGACCCCCGACAGGGACGGAGTGAAAAACTGTTTTTT	CASTTDPRQGRSEKLFF
once	13	NA	TRBV5-1	TRBJ2-7	TGCGCCAGCAGCTTGGGACAACACTACGAGCAGTACTTC	CASSLGQHYEQYF
NA	13	TRBD1	TRBV29-1	TRBJ1-5	TGCAGCGCAGGACAGGCCCGCAATCAGCCCCAGCATTTT	CSAGQARNQPQHF
NA	18	NA	TRBV11-2	TRBJ2-6	TGTGCCAGCAGCTTAAGTGGTCTCCTCGGCTCTGGGGCCAACGTCCTGACTTTC	CASSLSGLLGSGANVLTF
NA	12	NA	TRBV27	TRBJ1-4	TGTGCCTCAGGTGGCTTTAATGAAAAACTGTTTTTT	CASGGFNEKLFF
few	11	TRBD1	TRBV29-1	TRBJ2-7	TGCAGCTGCTGGACAGGGCGCGAGCAGTACTTC	CSCWTGREQYF
NA	16	TRBD2	TRBV13	TRBJ2-1	TGTGCCAGCAGCCCTTTTGGGACTAGCGGGTACAATGAGCAGTTCTTC	CASSPFGTSGYNEQFF
few	12	TRBD2	TRBV2	TRBJ2-3	TGTGCCAGCGGGACTACGCCGGATACGCAGTATTTT	CASGTTPDTQYF
NA	16	TRBD2	TRBV13	TRBJ2-5	TGTGCCAGCAGCTTGGGTAGCGGGAGTAAGGGGGAGACCCAGTACTTC	CASSLGSGSKGETQYF
few	14	NA	TRBV10-3	TRBJ1-5	TGTGCCATCAGTGAGGGACAGAGGGATCAGCCCCAGCATTTT	CAISEGQRDQPQHF
NA	15	TRBD1	TRBV6-1	TRBJ1-4	TGTGCCAGCAGTGAGACAGGGATGATGGGTGAAAAACTGTTTTTT	CASSETGMMGEKLFF
NA	10	NA	TRBV7-9	TRBJ2-7	TGTGCCAGTGGGACCTACGAGCAGTACTTC	CASGTYEQYF
NA	16	NA	TRBV7-6	TRBJ2-1	TGTGCCAGCAGCCGGAAAGACGACGTAGCCGGGGATGAGCAGTTCTTC	CASSRKDDVAGDEQFF
NA	15	NA	TRBV6-5	TRBJ2-1	TGTGCCACCTACCTTTGGAGGGTCCTATACAATGAGCAGTTCTTC	CATYLWRVLYNEQFF
few	14	TRBD1	TRBV6-5	TRBJ1-5	TGTGCCAGCAAGGCGGACAGGGAGGTTCAGCCCCAGCATTTT	CASKADREVQPQHF
NA	17	NA	TRBV7-8	TRBJ1-1	TGTGCCAGCAGCTTAGCCCCTCTGGGAAGCGCGGACACTGAAGCTTTCTTT	CASSLAPLGSADTEAFF
NA	15	NA	TRBV6-5	TRBJ2-6	TGTGCCAGCAGAACGGGGGCCTCCGGGGCCAACGTCCTGACTTTC	CASRTGASGANVLTF
NA	14	TRBD1	TRBV2	TRBJ1-1	TGTGCCAGCAGTGCAGGGGGCTCGGGGACTGAAGCTTTCTTT	CASSAGGSGTEAFF
NA	14	TRBD1	TRBV5-1	TRBJ1-1	TGCGCCAGCAGCTTTGGACAGGGTTACACTGAAGCTTTCTTT	CASSFGQGYTEAFF
few	14	NA	TRBV28	TRBJ1-2	TGTGCCAGCAGTTTTAGCCGACACTTCTATGGCTACACCTTC	CASSFSRHFYGYTF
NA	18	TRBD2	TRBV7-7	TRBJ2-1	TGTGCTAGCAGCCCAAGAAGTTCTAGCGGGACCTCCTACAATGAGCAGTTCTTC	CASSPRSSSGTSYNEQFF
once	14	NA	TRBV6-6	TRBJ2-7	TGTGCCAGCAGTCGTACCACTGGCTACTACGAGCAGTACTTC	CASSRTTGYYEQYF
NA	13	TRBD2	TRBV27	TRBJ2-1	TGTGCCAGCAGGCAGCGGGAGCGCAATGAGCAGTTCTTC	CASRQRERNEQFF
once	14	NA	TRBV6-1	TRBJ1-3	TGTGCCAGCAGTGACACCCGCTCTGGAAACACCATATATTTT	CASSDTRSGNTIYF
NA	13	NA	TRBV5-6	TRBJ1-2	TGTGCCAGCAGCTTGGTTGGGGTTCGGGGCTACACCTTC	CASSLVGVRGYTF
NA	15	NA	TRBV5-1	TRBJ1-1	TGCGCCAGCAGCTTGGATGACAGGTCGTCCACTGAAGCTTTCTTT	CASSLDDRSSTEAFF
NA	14	NA	TRBV5-4	TRBJ2-1	TGTGCCAGCAACTTCGGGGGCTCCTACAATGAGCAGTTCTTC	CASNFGGSYNEQFF
few	13	TRBD1	TRBV6-1	TRBJ2-5	TGTGCCAGCAGGGGGACAGGTACGGGGACCCAGTACTTC	CASRGTGTGTQYF
NA	13	TRBD1	TRBV2	TRBJ1-1	TGTGCCAGCAGTAAACAGGGGTTCACTGAAGCTTTCTTT	CASSKQGFTEAFF
NA	17	NA	TRBV7-8	TRBJ2-1	TGTGCCAGCAGCTTAGTGGCCGGGCTGAGCTCCTACAATGAGCAGTTCTTC	CASSLVAGLSSYNEQFF
few	17	TRBD1	TRBV5-6	TRBJ2-7	TGTGCCAGCAGCTTGAAGGGGACAGGGGGTCGGCTAGGCGAGCAGTACTTC	CASSLKGTGGRLGEQYF
NA	16	NA	TRBV9	TRBJ2-1	TGTGCCAGCAGCATTATGGGGCAGGGTGCCTACAATGAGCAGTTCTTC	CASSIMGQGAYNEQFF
NA	14	NA	TRBV28	TRBJ1-1	TGTGCCAGCAGTTCCCCCTCTTTGAACACTGAAGCTTTCTTT	CASSSPSLNTEAFF
NA	17	NA	TRBV5-1	TRBJ2-1	TGCGCCAGCAGCCCGGGTGGGGGGCTACTTCTATACAATGAGCAGTTCTTC	CASSPGGGLLLYNEQFF
NA	16	NA	TRBV6-6	TRBJ1-2	TGTGCCAGCAGTTACCTCCGTCAGGGGCGATATCCCGGCTACACCTTC	CASSYLRQGRYPGYTF
NA	14	NA	TRBV4-2	TRBJ1-1	TGTGCCAGCAGCCAAGCTGGAGGGACCACTGAAGCTTTCTTT	CASSQAGGTTEAFF
NA	17	TRBD2	TRBV4-1	TRBJ2-7	TGCGCCAGCAGCCAAGAGGCCGAGTCTAGCGGGGGCTACGAGCAGTACTTC	CASSQEAESSGGYEQYF